Listed below are T cell receptor beta chains from one sample, sequenced in a study of T cells in localized non-small cell lung cancer. Clones were sequenced by immunoSEQ multiplex PCR, and TCRdb holds only the in-frame ones, with some missing. Here the sample spans around 25,000 clones, about 86% being singletons. The sequencing here drew on peripheral blood, taken before any cancer treatment. The receptors shown here come from a female donor older than 55 with stage I lung adenocarcinoma. CDR3s include the opening cysteine and the closing phenylalanine or tryptophan. The order of the fields is clone size, V gene, D gene, J gene, CDR3 protein, CDR3 DNA. A D gene is named only where the DNA matches it firmly. Size is omitted from some rows. Given values are once, few, many or a class for expanded clones.

size: few; V: TRBV5-4; D: TRBD2; J: TRBJ2-2; CDR3: CASSSRLAAEFTGELFF; DNA: TGTGCCAGCAGCTCACGACTAGCGGCCGAATTCACCGGGGAGCTGTTTTTT
size: NA; V: TRBV11-2; D: NA; J: TRBJ2-3; CDR3: CASSLQDTQYF; DNA: TGTGCCAGCAGCTTACAAGATACGCAGTATTTT
size: NA; V: TRBV4-1; D: NA; J: TRBJ2-4; CDR3: CASSQPGKNIQYF; DNA: TGCGCCAGCAGCCAGCCGGGGAAAAACATTCAGTACTTC
size: NA; V: TRBV28; D: TRBD1; J: TRBJ2-5; CDR3: CASSSANRGAEETQYF; DNA: TGTGCCAGCAGTTCCGCTAACAGGGGGGCGGAGGAGACCCAGTACTTC
size: NA; V: TRBV9; D: NA; J: TRBJ2-1; CDR3: CASSPNQEVGQFF; DNA: TGTGCCAGCAGCCCCAACCAAGAAGTCGGGCAGTTCTTC
size: NA; V: TRBV5-1; D: NA; J: TRBJ1-1; CDR3: CARSLQGGNTEAFF; DNA: TGCGCCCGCAGCTTACAAGGGGGGAACACTGAAGCTTTCTTT
size: NA; V: TRBV19; D: TRBD1; J: TRBJ2-1; CDR3: CASTETGSYNEQFF; DNA: TGTGCCAGTACCGAGACAGGGTCCTACAATGAGCAGTTCTTC
size: medium-sized; V: TRBV11-3; D: TRBD1; J: TRBJ1-2; CDR3: CASSPGQGNYGYTF; DNA: TGTGCCAGCAGCCCGGGACAGGGGAACTATGGCTACACCTTC
size: NA; V: TRBV7-3; D: NA; J: TRBJ1-6; CDR3: CASSLGQTRYSPLHF; DNA: TGTGCCAGCAGCTTAGGCCAGACTCGGTATTCACCCCTCCACTTT
size: once; V: TRBV21-1; D: NA; J: TRBJ2-3; CDR3: CASSKGQGGDTQYF; DNA: TGTGCCAGCAGCAAAGGACAGGGAGGAGATACGCAGTATTTT
size: once; V: TRBV7-9; D: NA; J: TRBJ2-1; CDR3: CASSLAGLAMNEQFF; DNA: TGTGCCAGCAGCTTAGCAGGCCTAGCGATGAATGAGCAGTTCTTC
size: NA; V: TRBV6-5; D: NA; J: TRBJ2-2; CDR3: CASSYSTPRTGELFF; DNA: TGTGCCAGCAGTTACTCGACGCCTCGCACCGGGGAGCTGTTTTTT
size: once; V: TRBV9; D: NA; J: TRBJ2-3; CDR3: CASSVGGGGGTDTQYF; DNA: TGTGCCAGCAGCGTAGGAGGGGGCGGGGGCACAGATACGCAGTATTTT
size: NA; V: TRBV5-5; D: NA; J: TRBJ2-5; CDR3: CASSFPGIETQYF; DNA: TGTGCCAGCAGCTTTCCGGGAATTGAGACCCAGTACTTC
size: NA; V: TRBV15; D: TRBD1; J: TRBJ1-2; CDR3: CATGPPGQGYGYTF; DNA: TGTGCCACGGGCCCTCCGGGACAGGGATATGGCTACACCTTC
size: NA; V: TRBV29-1; D: NA; J: TRBJ2-7; CDR3: CSVGRSQSYEQYF; DNA: TGCAGCGTTGGCCGGAGTCAGAGCTACGAGCAGTACTTC
size: NA; V: TRBV11-3; D: NA; J: TRBJ2-1; CDR3: CASSLESHGRGEQFF; DNA: TGTGCCAGCAGCTTAGAAAGCCACGGGCGGGGTGAGCAGTTCTTC
size: NA; V: TRBV5-6; D: NA; J: TRBJ2-1; CDR3: CASSTDSKGVYNEQFF; DNA: TGTGCCAGCAGCACGGACTCAAAGGGGGTCTACAATGAGCAGTTCTTC
size: NA; V: TRBV7-9; D: NA; J: TRBJ2-7; CDR3: CASSLRAGDTYEQYF; DNA: TGTGCCAGCAGCTTAAGGGCAGGGGATACCTACGAGCAGTACTTC
size: NA; V: TRBV6-6; D: TRBD1; J: TRBJ2-7; CDR3: CASSYPGQGITRQYF; DNA: TGTGCCAGCAGTTATCCGGGACAGGGGATTACGAGGCAGTACTTC
size: NA; V: TRBV7-2; D: NA; J: TRBJ2-3; CDR3: CASRPLSDTQYF; DNA: TGTGCCAGCAGGCCTTTGTCAGATACGCAGTATTTT
size: NA; V: TRBV5-4; D: TRBD2; J: TRBJ2-1; CDR3: CASSLAGRGARVSNEQFF; DNA: TGTGCCAGCAGCTTGGCCGGGCGGGGGGCGCGAGTCTCCAATGAGCAGTTCTTC
size: NA; V: TRBV6-5; D: NA; J: TRBJ1-1; CDR3: CASTSGWAEAFF; DNA: TGTGCCAGCACCTCAGGGTGGGCTGAAGCTTTCTTT
size: NA; V: TRBV27; D: TRBD1; J: TRBJ1-1; CDR3: CASSNTGGVGEAFF; DNA: TGTGCCAGCAGTAACACAGGGGGCGTTGGTGAAGCTTTCTTT
size: NA; V: TRBV9; D: NA; J: TRBJ1-1; CDR3: CASSEITGRFEAFF; DNA: TGTGCCAGCAGCGAGATAACAGGGAGGTTTGAAGCTTTCTTT
size: NA; V: TRBV18; D: NA; J: TRBJ1-5; CDR3: CASSPLKKTPRGNQPQHF; DNA: TGTGCCAGCTCACCACTTAAAAAAACACCAAGAGGCAATCAGCCCCAGCATTTT
size: NA; V: TRBV14; D: NA; J: TRBJ1-2; CDR3: CASSQDIQVNYGYTF; DNA: TGTGCCAGCAGCCAAGATATACAGGTTAACTATGGCTACACCTTC
size: NA; V: TRBV6-1; D: NA; J: TRBJ1-5; CDR3: CASSESSNQPQHF; DNA: TGTGCCAGCAGTGAGAGTAGCAATCAGCCCCAGCATTTT
size: NA; V: TRBV25-1; D: NA; J: TRBJ1-1; CDR3: CASTLNTEAFF; DNA: TGTGCCAGCACGCTGAACACTGAAGCTTTCTTT
size: NA; V: TRBV11-2; D: TRBD1; J: TRBJ2-2; CDR3: CASSLGGPGTVNTGELFF; DNA: TGTGCCAGCAGCTTAGGGGGTCCCGGGACAGTAAACACCGGGGAGCTGTTTTTT
size: NA; V: TRBV28; D: NA; J: TRBJ1-5; CDR3: CASSPPLVGYSNQPQHF; DNA: TGTGCCAGCAGTCCCCCCTTGGTGGGCTATAGCAATCAGCCCCAGCATTTT
size: NA; V: TRBV19; D: NA; J: TRBJ2-4; CDR3: CASSIQDSKNIQYF; DNA: TGTGCCAGTAGTATCCAGGACTCCAAAAACATTCAGTACTTC
size: NA; V: TRBV6-1; D: NA; J: TRBJ1-1; CDR3: CASSNGMNTEAFF; DNA: TGTGCCAGCAGTAACGGGATGAACACTGAAGCTTTCTTT
size: NA; V: TRBV7-9; D: NA; J: TRBJ1-1; CDR3: CASSLIGTEAFF; DNA: TGTGCCAGCAGCTTAATCGGGACTGAAGCTTTCTTT
size: NA; V: TRBV19; D: TRBD1; J: TRBJ2-5; CDR3: CASSIFGQGAQTQYF; DNA: TGTGCCAGTAGTATTTTCGGACAGGGGGCTCAGACCCAGTACTTC
size: NA; V: TRBV4-1; D: NA; J: TRBJ2-1; CDR3: CASSQEGGSSYNEQFF; DNA: TGCGCCAGCAGCCAAGAAGGGGGTAGCTCCTACAATGAGCAGTTCTTC
size: NA; V: TRBV2; D: TRBD1; J: TRBJ2-1; CDR3: CASSGPGQGYNEQFF; DNA: TGTGCCAGCAGTGGGCCGGGACAGGGGTACAATGAGCAGTTCTTC
size: NA; V: TRBV18; D: TRBD1; J: TRBJ1-6; CDR3: CASSPGQGYSPLHF; DNA: TGTGCCAGCTCACCGGGACAGGGTTATTCACCCCTCCACTTT
size: NA; V: TRBV4-1; D: TRBD1; J: TRBJ1-3; CDR3: CASSQGTGIGSGNTIYF; DNA: TGCGCCAGCAGCCAAGGGACAGGGATAGGGAGTGGAAACACCATATATTTT
size: NA; V: TRBV7-9; D: NA; J: TRBJ2-4; CDR3: CASSLVGLADIQYF; DNA: TGTGCCAGCAGCTTGGTAGGGTTGGCAGACATTCAGTACTTC
size: NA; V: TRBV20-1; D: NA; J: TRBJ2-1; CDR3: CSAPRGEQFF; DNA: TGCAGTGCCCCGAGAGGGGAGCAGTTCTTC
size: NA; V: TRBV5-1; D: NA; J: TRBJ2-7; CDR3: CASRLDWGYEQYF; DNA: TGCGCCAGCAGACTTGACTGGGGTTACGAGCAGTACTTC
size: NA; V: TRBV19; D: NA; J: TRBJ2-5; CDR3: CASSGRLEYGTQYF; DNA: TGTGCCAGTAGCGGACGGTTGGAGTATGGGACCCAGTACTTC
size: NA; V: TRBV7-3; D: NA; J: TRBJ2-3; CDR3: CASSLSRDRSTDTQYF; DNA: TGTGCCAGCAGCTTAAGTCGGGACCGAAGCACAGATACGCAGTATTTT
size: NA; V: TRBV7-6; D: TRBD1; J: TRBJ2-7; CDR3: CASSLDFGQGAYEQYF; DNA: TGTGCCAGCAGCTTAGATTTTGGGCAGGGGGCTTACGAGCAGTACTTC
size: NA; V: TRBV19; D: NA; J: TRBJ2-3; CDR3: CASFDGGSSTDTQYF; DNA: TGTGCCAGTTTCGATGGGGGATCTAGCACAGATACGCAGTATTTT
size: NA; V: TRBV11-1; D: TRBD1; J: TRBJ1-1; CDR3: CASSAGQGTNTEAFF; DNA: TGTGCCAGCAGCGCGGGACAGGGGACGAACACTGAAGCTTTCTTT
size: NA; V: TRBV6-5; D: NA; J: TRBJ1-6; CDR3: CASSYATGSVSPLHF; DNA: TGTGCCAGCAGTTACGCCACAGGTTCGGTCTCACCCCTCCACTTT
size: NA; V: TRBV5-1; D: NA; J: TRBJ1-1; CDR3: CASRGVGLGTEAFF; DNA: TGCGCCAGCAGGGGGGTCGGGTTGGGGACTGAAGCTTTCTTT
size: NA; V: TRBV6-5; D: NA; J: TRBJ1-3; CDR3: CASTALGPSGNTIYF; DNA: TGTGCCAGCACCGCCTTGGGTCCCTCTGGAAACACCATATATTTT
size: NA; V: TRBV29-1; D: TRBD1; J: TRBJ2-4; CDR3: CSVGTGKNIQYF; DNA: TGCAGCGTCGGGACAGGCAAAAACATTCAGTACTTC
size: NA; V: TRBV9; D: NA; J: TRBJ1-6; CDR3: CASSVGAASSPLHF; DNA: TGTGCCAGCAGCGTAGGGGCAGCTAGTTCACCCCTCCACTTT
size: NA; V: TRBV4-1; D: NA; J: TRBJ2-1; CDR3: CASSQDPNEQFF; DNA: TGCGCCAGCAGCCAAGACCCCAATGAGCAGTTCTTC